The clone carrying this T cell receptor (beta chain) was recorded once. The target antigen is unknown. Whether given at about 4 or about 12 weeks, second doses were pooled. The sample is drawn from a study of T cell responses to AZD1222 COVID-19 vaccine. Whole-study results and caveats: Sampling that yielded the repertoires occurred only after the peak T cell response. The sample set comprised mostly white British donors with more females, and clonal diversity was possibly underestimated. Spike-specific TCR breadth and depth went up after people got two AZD1222 doses.

Assay used: immunoSEQ multiplex PCR; TCRdb lists only in-frame clones, some missing. In the table there are about 100,000 clones, roughly 86% of which are singletons. The source was peripheral blood, collected 28 days after the second AZD1222 dose. This clonotype originated in an adult who received the AZD1222 COVID-19 vaccine.

The CDR3 protein is CASSSGTVGVYEQYF. DNA of the CDR3: TGTGCCAGCAGCTCCGGGACCGTCGGAGTCTACGAGCAGTACTTC. V is TRBV7-9 and J is TRBJ2-7, with D tentatively TRBD1 or TRBD2 (5 bases each). CDR1 is SEHNR and CDR2 is FQNEAQ in the germline V gene (reference sequence). The V end was cut by 4 bases, the J end by 3 bases, with 16 bases between. This CDR3 has 15 amino acids.